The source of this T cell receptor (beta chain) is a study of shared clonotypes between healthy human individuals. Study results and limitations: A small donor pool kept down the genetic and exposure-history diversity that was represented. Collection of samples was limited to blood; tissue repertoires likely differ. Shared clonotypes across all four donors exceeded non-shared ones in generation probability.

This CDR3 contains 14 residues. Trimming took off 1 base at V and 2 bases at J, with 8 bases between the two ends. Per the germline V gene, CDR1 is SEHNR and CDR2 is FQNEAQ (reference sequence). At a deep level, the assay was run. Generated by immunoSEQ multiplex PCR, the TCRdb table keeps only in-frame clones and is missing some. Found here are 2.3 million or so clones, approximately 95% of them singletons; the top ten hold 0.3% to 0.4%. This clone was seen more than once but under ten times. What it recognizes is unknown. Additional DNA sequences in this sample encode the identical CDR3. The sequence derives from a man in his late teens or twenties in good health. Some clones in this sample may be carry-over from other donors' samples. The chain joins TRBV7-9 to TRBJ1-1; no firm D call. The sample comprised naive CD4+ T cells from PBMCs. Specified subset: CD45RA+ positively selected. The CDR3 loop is CASSLVGFNTEAFF. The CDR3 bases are TGTGCCAGCAGCTTAGTAGGGTTTAACACTGAAGCTTTCTTT. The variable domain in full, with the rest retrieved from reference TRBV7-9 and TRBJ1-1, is DTGVSQNPRHKITKRGQNVTFRCDPISEHNRLYWYRQTLGQGPEFLTYFQNEAQLEKSRLLSDRFSAERPKGSFSTLEIQRTEQGDSAMYLCASSLVGFNTEAFFGQGTRLTVV.